This T cell receptor (beta chain) is drawn from a study of Tregs in tolerant kidney transplant recipients. General observations from the study: Activated donor B cell expansion appeared to reveal the most relevant donor-specific TCRbeta repertoire.

This table comes from immunoSEQ multiplex PCR, and its TCRdb copy is limited to in-frame clones, with some not included. The sample has some 110,000 clones, 92% seen once. Thawed PBMCs were FACS-sorted into unstimulated CD4+CD25+CD127- regulatory T cells, CD4+CD25- non-regulatory cells, CD4 and CD8 cells. A word on this clone: Antigen specificity is unknown.

The TCR originated in a human donor in good health. Input material: CD4+ T cells from blood.

Here the CDR3 reads CASSFQGANTGELFF. As DNA, the CDR3 is TGCGCCAGCAGTTTTCAGGGGGCGAACACCGGGGAGCTGTTTTTT. V usage is TRBV5-1 and J usage is TRBJ2-2; 7 bases align to TRBD1. Germline CDR1 reads SGHRS; CDR2 reads YFSETQ. This CDR3 has 15 amino acids. V was pared by 5 bases and J by 0 bases, with 4 bases of the junction left unmatched.